This paragraph covers one T cell receptor (beta chain) sequence. Its antigen remains unidentified. CDR1 and CDR2 from the germline V gene are LNHNV and YYDKDF (reference sequence). J lost 5 bases, V lost 7 bases, and 11 bases had no gene match. This CDR3 has 16 amino acids. TCRdb re-derived calls from the 5' RACE reads in MiXCR, one entry per CDR3 protein. The data hold 210,000 or so distinct CDR3 sequences, with about 26% observed a single time. This entry comes from a study of CD8 T cells in ankylosing spondylitis. Study-level results: Reportedly, significant enrichment of disease-linked clones occurred in matched ankylosing spondylitis synovial fluid. Made up of about eight highly homologous variants, a TCR beta motif appeared characteristic of ankylosing spondylitis blood.

The chain uses TRBV15 and TRBJ2-5; 12 bases are shared with TRBD1. This clonotype was sampled from a male donor with ankylosing spondylitis or in good health (not recorded which). Material for sequencing was blood, either unsorted or a sorted T cell fraction (not recorded which). CDR3 sequence reads: CATTPDRDRGPETQYF. In DNA form, the CDR3 reads TGTGCCACCACCCCCGACCGGGACAGGGGGCCGGAGACCCAGTACTTC.